The TCR beta chain described here comes from a study of T-cell memory formation after mild COVID-19. Study outcomes and limitations: Confirmation was lacking for SARS-CoV-2 specificity of second-wave clones that peaked on day 37.

The CDR3 extends over 14 amino acids. Trimming removed 6 bases from V and 6 bases from J; junction bases left unmatched: 6. CDR1 and CDR2 (germline): ENHRY, SYGVKD. TCRdb re-analysed the 5' RACE reads in MiXCR, keeping a single row per CDR3 protein. There are about 210,000 distinct CDR3 sequences in the sample; more than 9% occur only once, and approximately 3% lies in the top ten. This clonotype was detected a few times. Its target is not known. The chain recombines TRBV10-3 with TRBJ1-1; TRBD1 agrees at 11 bases. The sequencing input was PBMCs or a T cell subset sorted from them (not recorded which). This TCR was sampled from a young man who had mild COVID-19 (a few samples of this study predate the infection). Cell type and time point are not known. The CDR3 protein is CAIRRDRGEPEAFF. In DNA, the CDR3 is TGTGCCATCAGAAGGGACAGGGGGGAACCTGAAGCTTTCTTT.